The source of this TCR beta chain is a study of shared clonotypes between healthy human individuals. Positively selected for CCR7, the CD45RO-negative cells used as naive CD8 cells excluded terminally differentiated effector memory CD45RA+ cells. Note on this clone: Its antigen is currently unknown.

Regarding the study as a whole: Clonotypes not shared had lower generation probabilities than those common to all four donors.

CDR3 length equals 15 residues. Trimming removed 5 bases from V and 8 bases from J, with 18 bases in between. The germline V gene has CDR1 SGHVS and CDR2 FQNEAQ. Clones were sequenced by immunoSEQ multiplex PCR, and TCRdb holds only the in-frame ones, with some missing. The sample holds roughly 2.1 million clones, approximately 94% seen once. The rearrangement joins TRBV7-8 to TRBJ1-4; a possible D gene is TRBD1 (5 bases). The receptor was isolated from a man aged 18 to 29 in good health. Some clones in this sample may be carry-over from other donors' samples. The sample consisted of naive CD8+ T cells from PBMCs. The CDR3 loop is CASSPPGGKGEKLFF. The CDR3 bases are TGTGCCAGCAGCCCCCCGGGGGGGAAAGGGGAAAAACTGTTTTTT.